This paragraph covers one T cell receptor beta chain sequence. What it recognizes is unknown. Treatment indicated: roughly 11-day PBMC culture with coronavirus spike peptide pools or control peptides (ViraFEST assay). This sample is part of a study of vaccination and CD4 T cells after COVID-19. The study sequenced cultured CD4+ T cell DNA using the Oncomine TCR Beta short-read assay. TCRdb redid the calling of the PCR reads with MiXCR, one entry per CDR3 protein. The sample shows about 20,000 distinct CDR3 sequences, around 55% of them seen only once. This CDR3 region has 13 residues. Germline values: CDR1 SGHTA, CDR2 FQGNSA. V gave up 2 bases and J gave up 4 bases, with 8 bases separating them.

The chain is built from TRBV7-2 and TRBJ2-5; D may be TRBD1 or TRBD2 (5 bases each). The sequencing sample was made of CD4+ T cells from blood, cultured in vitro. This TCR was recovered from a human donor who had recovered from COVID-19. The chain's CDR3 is CASSLRGTETQYF. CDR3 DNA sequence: TGTGCCAGCAGCTTACGAGGGACAGAGACCCAGTACTTC. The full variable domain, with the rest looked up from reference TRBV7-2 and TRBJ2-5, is GAGVSQSPSNKVTEKGKDVELRCDPISGHTALYWYRQSLGQGLEFLIYFQGNSAPDKSGLPSDRFSAERTGGSVSTLTIQRTQQEDSAVYLCASSLRGTETQYFGPGTRLLVL.